This TCR beta chain emerged from a study of shared clonotypes between healthy human individuals. Findings and caveats of the study: Naive subsets, compared against memory subsets, generally had larger estimated richness values. Only a few donors were included, so the genetic and exposure-history diversity represented was limited.

Donors comprised only Caucasian adults living in Nashville, Tennessee. V was shortened by 0 bases and J by 6 bases, with 11 bases between the two germline ends. Per germline, CDR1 SGDLS and CDR2 YYNGEE. The length of the CDR3 is 14 residues. This clone was counted once. Its matching antigen is unknown. Each replicate PCR on the sorted subsets used 200 to 250 ng DNA (around 31,000 T cell genomes). TCRdb's table, derived via immunoSEQ multiplex PCR, lists solely in-frame clones and lacks some. Altogether 2 million to 2.5 million clones are present, about 92% being singletons, with the ten largest covering about 0.37%.

The rearrangement uses TRBV9 and TRBJ2-3; D perhaps matches TRBD1 (6 bases). Source material: naive CD4+ T cells from PBMCs. Regarding subset: CD45RA+ positively selected. The source is a man between 18 and 29 years old in good health. Some clones in this sample may be carry-over from other donors' samples. CDR3: CASSVGQESDTQYF. The CDR3 bases are TGTGCCAGCAGCGTAGGACAGGAGAGCGATACGCAGTATTTT.